This T cell receptor (beta chain) was sequenced during a study of a mutant IDH1 vaccine in newly diagnosed glioma. Produced via immunoSEQ multiplex PCR; TCRdb's table is partial and in-frame only. Of around 58,000 clones in the sample, approximately 82% were seen once. This sample's time point: week 5, during vaccination. In every dose of vaccine, 300 ug of mutant IDH1 20-mer peptide was given alongside topical imiquimod. Germline V gene sequence: CDR1 MNHEY, CDR2 SMNVEV (reference sequence). The CDR3 is 14 amino acids. V was shortened by 7 bases and J by 0 bases, with 13 bases between the two germline ends. A note on this clone: No antigen is known for it.

This clonotype was obtained from a man aged 30 to 45 with glioma. The chain links TRBV27 to TRBJ2-7, with TRBD1 as a possible D gene (5 bases). The sample was PBMCs, taken from a glioma patient whose treatment included an IDH1 peptide vaccine. The DNA of the CDR3 is TGTGCCAGCACCCCCGACAGTGACTCCTACGAGCAGTACTTC. It translates to CASTPDSDSYEQYF.